These 20 T cell receptor beta chains came from one sample sequenced in a study of T cells in Graves' hyperthyroidism and ophthalmopathy. The TCR beta CDR3 regions underwent amplification using RNA transcripts as the source. A first-round RT-PCR of the TCR CDR3 used the HTBI primer set. TCRdb re-analysed the multiplex PCR reads in MiXCR, keeping a single row per CDR3 protein. This repertoire shows about 260,000 distinct CDR3 sequences, about 15% found once; its top ten account for more than 25%. Sequencing used blood. These TCRs come from a woman aged 18-30 years with Graves' ophthalmopathy.

This clonotype was counted many times. The chain couples TRBV12-3 or TRBV12-4 to TRBJ2-6; D is ambiguous. V lost 5 bases and J lost 0, with 14 bases in between. This CDR3 has 17 amino acids. In DNA, the CDR3 is TGTGCCAGCAGTAAACCCCGACGGCACTCTGGGGCCAACGTCCTGACTTTC. Translating gives CASSKPRRHSGANVLTF.

The chain recombines TRBV12-3 or TRBV12-4 with TRBJ1-1; the match to TRBD1 covers 9 bases. This CDR3 has 17 residues. V dropped 5 bases and J dropped 2; count of bases not matched to a gene: 12. For the CDR3, the DNA is TGTGCCAGCAGTACAGGAACAGGGGGCTTGATAAACACTGAAGCTTTCTTT. Its translation: CASSTGTGGLINTEAFF.

This clonotype was detected many times. The V gene is TRBV28, the J gene TRBJ2-7; D is unresolved. This CDR3 contains 12 residues. Germline CDR1 reads MDHEN; CDR2 reads SYDVKM. V dropped 1 base and J dropped 3 bases, with 4 bases sitting between them. The CDR3 reads CASSLYNYEQYF. Written as DNA, the CDR3 is TGTGCCAGCAGTTTATATAACTACGAGCAGTACTTC.

V is TRBV4-2 and J is TRBJ1-1, with D perhaps TRBD1 (6 bases). This CDR3 spans 14 amino acids. The V and J ends lost 1 base and 11 bases respectively, with 17 bases between them. Per the germline V gene, CDR1 is LGHNA and CDR2 is YNFKEQ. This chain's CDR3 is CASSQGAGGGGAFF. Written as DNA, the CDR3 is TGTGCCAGCAGCCAAGGGGCCGGGGGAGGGGGGGCTTTCTTT.

This clonotype was found many times. The rearrangement links TRBV11-2 to TRBJ2-2; 7 bases match TRBD2. The germline V gene has CDR1 SGHAT and CDR2 FQNNGV. The V gene end was trimmed by 4 bases and the J gene end by 4 bases; junction bases not matched to a gene: 12. This CDR3 region has 17 residues. CDR3 residues: CASSSRRGGRGTGELFF. The CDR3 nucleotides read TGTGCCAGCAGCTCCCGTCGTGGAGGGAGGGGCACCGGGGAGCTGTTTTTT.

This clonotype occurred many times. The genes are TRBV7-3 and TRBJ1-2, with TRBD1 matching over 9 bases. Germline loops: CDR1 SGHTA, CDR2 FQGTGA. The CDR3 is made up of 14 amino acids. V lost 6 bases and J lost 4; bases outside the gene matches: 6. The CDR3: CASSPGTGIYGYTF. CDR3 coding DNA: TGTGCCAGCAGTCCCGGGACAGGGATCTATGGCTACACCTTC.

This chain connects TRBV28 to TRBJ2-5; possibly TRBD1 for D (6 bases). V was clipped by 6 bases and J by 1 base, with 15 bases between them. Germline-derived CDR1 and CDR2 are MDHEN and SYDVKM. The CDR3 is 15 amino acids. In nucleotides, the CDR3 is TGTGCCAGCAGCAAAGCCGGACAGATCCAAGAGACCCAGTACTTC. As protein: CASSKAGQIQETQYF.

There are many counts of this clonotype. The rearrangement uses TRBV5-1 and TRBJ1-1; D unclear. Germline CDR1 and CDR2: SGHRS and YFSETQ. This CDR3 comprises 13 residues. V was trimmed by 3 bases and J by 2 bases, leaving 8 bases between them. CDR3 loop: CASSWAGNTEAFF. Written as DNA, the CDR3 is TGCGCCAGCAGCTGGGCGGGTAACACTGAAGCTTTCTTT.

This clonotype was observed a few times. The rearrangement joins TRBV9 to TRBJ2-2, with 8 bases matching TRBD2. This CDR3 contains 16 residues. Trimming at V came to 3 bases and at J to 0 bases, leaving 4 bases not matched to a gene. CDR1 and CDR2 (germline): SGDLS, YYNGEE. CDR3 residues: CASSARLAPNTGELFF. In nucleotides, the CDR3 is TGTGCCAGCAGCGCAAGACTAGCGCCGAACACCGGGGAGCTGTTTTTT.

Ten or more counts support this clonotype. The V gene is TRBV27, the J gene TRBJ1-6; 7 nucleotides align to TRBD1. The CDR3 covers 14 residues. The germline gives CDR1 MNHEY, CDR2 SMNVEV (reference sequence). Germline trimming cut 2 bases from V and 10 bases from J; bases unmatched to any gene: 5. CDR3 sequence (DNA): TGTGCCAGCAGTTTAATGGCAGGGGGGTCACCCCTCCACTTT. Protein: CASSLMAGGSPLHF.

This clonotype has ten or more counts. V is TRBV4-3 and J is TRBJ2-7, with TRBD1 matching over 8 bases. This CDR3 has 14 amino acids. V lost 2 bases and J lost 3; bases outside the gene matches: 3. The germline V gene has CDR1 LGHNA and CDR2 YSLEER. Written as DNA, the CDR3 is TGCGCCAGCAGCCAACTAGACAGGGGCTACGAGCAGTACTTC. Encoded protein: CASSQLDRGYEQYF.

Ten or more counts support this clonotype. The rearrangement links TRBV11-1 to TRBJ1-2; D not resolved. V was cut by 5 bases and J by 6 bases, with 19 bases left in between. The CDR3 runs to 15 residues. Per the germline V gene, CDR1 is SGHAT and CDR2 is FQDESV (reference sequence). The CDR3 DNA is TGTGCCAGCAGCCTCCCTTCGGGGAGTTTGGATGGCTACACCTTC. Protein sequence: CASSLPSGSLDGYTF.

This clonotype was seen ten or more times. The chain links TRBV28 to TRBJ2-7, with D maybe TRBD2 (6 bases). Looked up from germline, CDR1 is MDHEN and CDR2 is SYDVKM. Trimming took off 6 bases at V and 7 bases at J, with 13 bases between the two ends. The CDR3 has 12 residues. The CDR3 bases are TGTGCCAGCAGAGGGACTGGGTGGGAGCAGTACTTC. Protein sequence: CASRGTGWEQYF.

The chain joins TRBV7-4 to TRBJ2-1, with 10 bases aligning to TRBD1. The end of the DNA fits TRBJ2-7 better, so the J call may be wrong. This CDR3 is 16 amino acids long. Germline V gene sequence: CDR1 SGHVT, CDR2 SQSDAQ. CDR3 coding DNA: TGTGCCAGCAGCCCCGAGGACAGGGGGTCCTACAATGAGCAGTACTTC. Its protein product is CASSPEDRGSYNEQYF.

The CDR3 is CSAPPHSTGEGTEAFF. Written as DNA, the CDR3 is TGCAGTGCTCCACCACACTCTACAGGGGAGGGTACTGAAGCTTTCTTT. V and J are TRBV20-1 and TRBJ1-1; 7 nucleotides match TRBD1. V shed 5 bases, J shed 5 bases, and the junction held 17 bases outside the gene matches. Germline V gene sequence: CDR1 DFQATT, CDR2 SNEGSKA (reference sequence). The CDR3 covers 16 residues.

The table lists this clonotype with many counts. V and J are TRBV20-1 and TRBJ1-1; D is unresolved. The CDR3 is 13 amino acids. With 0 bases removed from V and 0 bases from J, the gap between germline ends came to 5 bases. CDR1 and CDR2 (germline): DFQATT, SNEGSKA (reference sequence). Here the CDR3 DNA reads TGCAGTGCTAGAGATCAGCTGAACACTGAAGCTTTCTTT. Amino acids: CSARDQLNTEAFF.

Ten or more counts support this clonotype. The CDR3 nucleotides read TGTGCCAGCAGCTCCAGGACTAGCGGGGGGCTGGGGTCCTACAATGAGCAGTTCTTC. This sequence encodes CASSSRTSGGLGSYNEQFF. This sequence joins TRBV11-2 and TRBJ2-1; TRBD2 matches at 14 bases. Germline V gene sequence: CDR1 SGHAT, CDR2 FQNNGV. With 4 bases clipped from V and 1 base from J, the junction kept 9 bases outside the gene matches. The CDR3 has 19 amino acids.

DNA for the CDR3: TGTGCCAGCAGTTTAAAACAGGGTTTATACGAGCAGTACGTC. Translation: CASSLKQGLYEQYV. The chain uses TRBV12-3 or TRBV12-4 and TRBJ2-7; a weak D match, TRBD1 (6 bases). V was clipped by 2 bases and J by 4 bases, with 12 bases between them. CDR3 length: 14 residues.

This clonotype has at least ten counts. The chain uses TRBV27 and TRBJ2-1, with 9 bases that match TRBD2. The CDR3 contains 15 residues. Germline V gene data show CDR1 as MNHEY and CDR2 as SMNVEV (reference sequence). V lost 6 bases and J lost 15; bases outside the gene matches: 18. DNA of the CDR3: TGTGCCAGCAGCCCCGTCGCTAGCGGGGAGGAAAGTCTGTTCTTC. It specifies CASSPVASGEESLFF.

This clonotype was seen many times. The chain couples TRBV15 to TRBJ2-2, with a possible D match to TRBD1 (6 bases). The germline V gene encodes CDR1 LNHNV and CDR2 YYDKDF (reference sequence). CDR3 length equals 19 residues. V was pared by 0 bases and J by 5 bases, with 22 bases between. In DNA form, the CDR3 reads TGTGCCACCAGCAGAGATTTCCCCGAATACAGGGCAGGGACCGGGGAGCTGTTTTTT. It codes for CATSRDFPEYRAGTGELFF.